The present T cell receptor (beta chain) was sequenced within a study of blood T cell repertoires in COVID-19. Study-level information: There were acute and convalescent COVID-19 samples, and they came from the United States, Italy and Spain. Sources were T cells, B-cell-depleted T cells, or PBMCs; the material itself was cDNA or gDNA.

The CDR3 length is 13 residues. V gave up 3 bases and J gave up 5 bases, with 10 bases separating them. In the authors' methods: Amplification of reference gene primers provided the estimated nucleated cell counts. This table comes from immunoSEQ multiplex PCR, and its TCRdb copy is limited to in-frame clones, with some not included. D and trimming come from the DNA, and the V and J calls and clone size come from that table. The table records fewer than 200,000 clones, over 75% of them present only once. The receptor was derived from a man in his forties with active or convalescent COVID-19. Sequencing was carried out using peripheral blood. The rearrangement links TRBV12-3 or TRBV12-4 to TRBJ1-1; no clear D gene. CDR3 sequence reads: CASSLKGGTEAFF. The CDR3 DNA is TGTGCCAGCAGTTTGAAGGGAGGGACTGAAGCTTTCTTT.